This T cell receptor (beta chain) was captured by sequencing in a study of cytomegalovirus exposure and HLA in healthy donors (dated by TCRdb to about 2017). About the full investigation: An earlier analysis of a few hundred of the donors reported approximately 300 Gb of sequence data and approximately 120 million unique TCR beta sequences obtained from 150 million to 200 million T cells. An early release that covered around 590 HLA-typed donors contained approximately 300 gigabases of sequencing data and about 84 million unique TCR sequences. Of the 398 genotyped donors, more than 75% were placed in the genetic ancestry cluster associated with self-reported Caucasian donors. The study aimed to test whether signatures of past pathogen exposure could be identified by cataloging public T cell receptors. The T cell repertoires of roughly 660 subjects were profiled by immunosequencing and related to cytomegalovirus serostatus. Along with the roughly 670-subject first cohort, a separate validation cohort of approximately 110 different subjects was used. To predict cytomegalovirus infection status, the study combined high-throughput TCR immunosequencing, statistical association of individual TCRs with disease status, and machine learning. To study patterns of TCR occurrence, a later analysis re-analyzed previously published TCR beta repertoires from around 700 donors and added high-resolution HLA genotyping. Rather than drawing on any new phenotypic data, the later analysis identified candidate immune exposures from TCR beta sequences and the way those sequences occurred across donors. To decide whether each TCR beta V gene segment behaved as functional or pseudogenic, an earlier analysis of some 570 of the donors relied on high-throughput TCR beta sequencing. Donor age, sex, ethnicity and CMV serostatus were collected together with the repertoire data. In a later genetic analysis, genome-wide SNP genotypes for about 55% of the roughly 700 donors were used, and that subset was treated as a discovery cohort. All discovery cohort repertoires had been generated using a single sequencing platform. Both class I and class II loci were covered by HLA typing, at four-digit resolution. The number of donors typed differed by locus, with 629-630 for A, B, C, DRB1 and DQB1, roughly 520 for DQA1, nearly 610 for DPA1, and around 450 for DPB1. Four to six DR-DQ haplotypes were handled as single units for association and clustering, since linkage in the cohort was strong. Among 350 to 400 genotyped donors of the cohort, an average of approximately 240,000 unique TCR beta nucleotide sequences were sequenced per donor, roughly 18% of them non-productive.

The library was built by means of the immunoSEQ multiplex PCR assay. The multiplex PCR relied on a mix of 60 forward primers for TCR Vbeta segments and 13 reverse primers for TCR Jbeta segments. A multiplex PCR assay on genomic DNA amplified the CDR3 region of rearranged TCR beta genes. The amplified TCR beta libraries were sequenced on the Illumina HiSeq System as 87-base-pair reads. Turning to the authors' computational methods: Across the roughly 600 repertoires, a later analysis counted tens of millions of unique TCR beta chains, around 11 million of which were shared by at least two donors. Raw reads were error-corrected and collapsed into unique sequences with a nearest-neighbor algorithm that merged closely related sequences to remove PCR and sequencing errors. To assign V, D and J gene segments, CDR3 sequences were aligned to IMGT reference sequences. For a sequence to be retained, at least a six-nucleotide match to both a V gene segment and a J gene segment was required. A rearrangement was called productive if the CDR3 had no stop codons and remained in frame with V and J, and every other rearrangement was called non-productive. Following IMGT convention, CDR3 was defined as the stretch from the second conserved V-encoded cysteine to the conserved J-encoded phenylalanine. In an earlier analysis of some 550 of the donors, sequences lacking an unambiguous match to a single V gene segment were excluded. An earlier analysis of just under 600 of the donors called V segments functional above 56.7% productive rearrangements and segregating when the between-donor standard deviation exceeded 5%. A statistical classification framework was built to diagnose cytomegalovirus status from the catalog of TCR beta chain sequences. A later analysis assigned V and J genes by comparing TCR nucleotide sequences with IMGT/GENE-DB human TR gene sequences. The TCRdist pipeline was used in a later analysis to assign CDR3 sequences and most-parsimonious VDJ recombination scenarios. In a later analysis, each TCR beta chain was defined by its CDR3 amino acid sequence together with its V-gene family, and reads without a unique V-gene family were excluded. As a way to deal with suspected cross-contamination and a sequencing artifact, a later analysis dropped approximately 590 nucleotide sequences that were highly shared and had low generation probability. In a later analysis, a clonal expansion index for each public chain was calculated from normalized within-repertoire ranks of inferred template counts. Generation probabilities in a later analysis came from a VDJ recombination model fitted to out-of-frame rearrangements, and those results were checked against IGoR. In a later analysis, hypergeometric tests were used to score TCR-TCR, TCR-HLA and TCR-CMV co-occurrence, with a repertoire-size bias correction applied to TCR pairs. To estimate false discovery rates, a later analysis permuted the HLA or CMV assignments 20 times. In a later analysis, co-occurring TCRs were grouped using DBSCAN, and TCRdist sequence similarity was added for clustering within HLA-allele-positive subsets. Co-occurrence clustering excluded repertoires with fewer than 30,000 or more than 120,000 public chains, plus five with anomalous nucleotide sharing. TCRdb stores this immuneACCESS table with in-frame sequences only. Part of the clones is absent; in the studies checked, under half of the shortfall reflects unresolved V genes, and no reason is known for the rest. V and J calls and clone size are given by that table; D and trimming were obtained from the DNA. The sample table records tens of thousands of clones; 35% to 50% of these occur just once. 2% of the sample is held by the ten biggest clonotypes.

CDR1 LNHDA and CDR2 SQIVND are derived from the germline V gene (reference sequence). The CDR3 covers 17 residues, taking in both the cysteine and the phenylalanine. The CDR3 DNA has 51 bases and is translated from base 1. After removal of 2 bases from V and 2 bases from J, the junction retains 7 bases not matched to a gene. Regarding this clone: Its antigen is not yet known. No base-level quality is on record; no much larger clone is a single base apart.

In total, fewer than 750 healthy bone marrow donors made up the cohort. At the time of sampling, all cohort members were nominally healthy, though unrecorded immune exposures were likely present. The donor tested CMV seronegative and was one of the 352 seronegative cohort members. Every donor gave a peripheral blood sample, and the peripheral blood mononuclear cells from that sample were used for TCR beta sequencing. The Qiagen DNeasy Blood Extraction Kit was used to extract genomic DNA from the blood cell samples. Findings and caveats that apply to the study as a whole: A cluster of highly shared sequence variants was judged likely to represent a technical artifact of the sequencing pipeline. At a false discovery rate of 0.05, a later analysis linked about 16,000 TCR beta sequences to specific HLA alleles. In a later analysis, TCR association rates were found to vary across HLA loci, with the most associated TCRs seen for DRB1 alleles and the fewest for HLA-C alleles. This cohort had only TCR beta chains sequenced, and the lack of alpha or paired-chain data limited which features could be detected. It was suggested by the authors that the approach could potentially be generalized to other disease states and immunological phenotypes. Some IMGT-functional V segments, including TRBV6-2 and TRBV6-3, could not be distinguished by the 87-base-pair reads and were therefore excluded. Strong co-occurrence of HLA alleles, especially DR and DQ, made assigning TCR associations to individual alleles difficult. Roughly uniform sequencing depth across donors was assumed in presence/absence analyses, although this assumption may not hold. The study listed 150 to 200 TCR beta chains as associated with cytomegalovirus. Several of the top co-occurrence clusters appeared to be linked to parvovirus B19, influenza, CMV and Epstein-Barr virus, according to a later analysis. According to a later analysis, most CMV-associated TCR beta chains appeared to be HLA-restricted, and the HLA associations seemed to be driven largely by CMV exposure. Correlated functional status among segregating V segments might be attributable to linkage disequilibrium, but an unknown experimental factor could not be ruled out. A further reported finding was that TCR beta sequences accurately predicted the HLA-A and HLA-B alleles for most subjects in the first cohort. HLA typing was unavailable for some donors at each locus, so association tests used only the typed subset. The earlier analysis of some 560 of the donors excluded roughly 17 rarely observed V segments, including chromosome 9 orphons, because counts were too low. In an earlier analysis of about 600 of the donors, most TCR beta V segments appeared in productive rearrangements about 87% or about 30% of the time, broadly matching IMGT annotations. Across donors, most TCR sequences were observed very rarely, whereas some public TCRs were present in many individuals. In a later genetic analysis, fewer N-insertions in productive TCRs were reported among donors in an Asian-associated ancestry cluster than the roughly 640-donor mean. The classifier was reported to diagnose cytomegalovirus status with high specificity and sensitivity in both the original and validation cohorts. In a later analysis, HLA-associated TCR beta chains were found to be more clonally expanded and to have lower generation probabilities than equally common non-associated chains. In a later genetic analysis, a missense DCLRE1C variant was associated with V-gene and J-gene trimming of TCR beta chains, and the association was replicated in an independent cohort. A few of the identified cytomegalovirus-associated TCR beta chains were confirmed in vitro to be specific for cytomegalovirus antigens. For the cohort, immune exposure information was limited to CMV serostatus.

The V gene is TRBV19 and the J gene is TRBJ2-3; 10 central bases correspond to TRBD2. This clonotype originated in a woman aged 50 to 65 in good health and CMV-seronegative. Sequencing used PBMCs. The nucleotide sequence is given as TGTGCCAGTAGTATACTTCAGCGGGGGGGACCCACAGATACGCAGTATTTT. Its protein product is CASSILQRGGPTDTQYF.